This T cell receptor beta chain was documented in a study of CD8 T cells in ankylosing spondylitis. Study results and caveats: A TCR beta motif of several highly homologous variants seemed to mark ankylosing spondylitis blood.

Germline CDR1 MNHEY, CDR2 SVGEGT. CDR3 size: 15 residues. Trimming took 6 bases from V and 2 from J, leaving 14 bases between them. In this sample, this clonotype turned up a few times. Its specificity is unknown. The authors made TCR beta libraries by quantitative 5'-RACE with molecular barcodes. TCRdb fed the 5' RACE reads into MiXCR, producing one record per CDR3 protein. In the table there are roughly 38,000 distinct CDR3 sequences, approximately 15% of which are singletons. The chain links TRBV6-2 or TRBV6-3 to TRBJ2-1; a possible D gene is TRBD1 (5 bases). Sequences were obtained from blood. This receptor was identified in a male donor with ankylosing spondylitis or in good health (not recorded which). This CDR3 is CASRPQGIPYNEQFF. CDR3 sequence (DNA): TGTGCCAGCAGACCCCAGGGTATCCCCTACAATGAGCAGTTCTTC.